The rows below give T cell receptor beta chains drawn from one sample of a study of shared clonotypes between healthy human individuals. Repertoires were generated with immunoSEQ multiplex PCR, while TCRdb's copy carries only in-frame clones and drops some. The repertoire holds 450,000 to 550,000 clones, with 79% as singletons. The sequenced material came from PBMCs. The receptors originated from a woman aged 40 to 55 in good health. Some clones in this sample may be carry-over from other donors' samples. Both conserved end residues are part of each CDR3. Each record gives: D gene, V gene, J gene, clone size, CDR3 protein, CDR3 DNA. The D gene is left open where the match is weak. A row's size may be missing; if present it is once, few, many or a size class.

TRBD1	TRBV7-8	TRBJ2-7	NA	CASSTDRVSYEQYF	TGTGCCAGCAGCACGGACAGGGTTTCCTACGAGCAGTACTTC
TRBD1	TRBV19	TRBJ1-5	few	CASSLTDRDGNQPQHF	TGTGCCAGTAGTTTAACCGACAGGGATGGCAATCAGCCCCAGCATTTT
NA	TRBV5-1	TRBJ1-4	NA	CASSSRGGDDINEKLFF	TGCGCCAGCAGCTCCCGGGGGGGCGACGATATTAATGAAAAACTGTTTTTT
NA	TRBV30	TRBJ1-1	NA	CAWSGDIGFTEAFF	TGTGCCTGGAGTGGAGATATAGGCTTCACTGAAGCTTTCTTT
TRBD2	TRBV11-2	TRBJ2-3	NA	CASSPTTSGRTISTDTQYF	TGTGCCAGCAGCCCGACGACTAGCGGGAGGACCATTAGCACAGATACGCAGTATTTT
NA	TRBV5-1	TRBJ2-4	once	CASSLRVGENIQYF	TGCGCCAGCAGCTTGCGGGTCGGCGAAAACATTCAGTACTTC
TRBD1	TRBV5-1	TRBJ2-3	NA	CASSLLFGGDRLNF	TGCGCCAGCAGCTTGTTATTCGGCGGGGACAGGTTGAATTTT
NA	TRBV18	TRBJ2-2	NA	CASSLDRLIGELFF	TGTGCCAGCTCACTAGACAGATTGATCGGGGAGCTGTTTTTT
TRBD2	TRBV28	TRBJ2-3	NA	CASSPPAGLAGAGTDTQYF	TGTGCCAGCAGTCCCCCCGCGGGACTAGCGGGAGCGGGCACAGATACGCAGTATTTT
NA	TRBV6-1	TRBJ1-5	NA	CASSGQGSQPQHF	TGTGCCAGCAGTGGCCAGGGCAGCCAGCCCCAGCATTTT
TRBD1	TRBV6-1	TRBJ1-2	NA	CASSEALRGQGLYTF	TGTGCCAGCAGTGAAGCGCTTCGGGGACAGGGCCTCTACACCTTC
TRBD2	TRBV11-1	TRBJ2-7	NA	CASSLAGGRYEQYF	TGTGCCAGCAGCTTAGCTGGCGGGAGGTACGAGCAGTACTTC
NA	TRBV28	TRBJ2-5	NA	CASSLGGRETQYF	TGTGCCAGCAGTTTAGGGGGCAGAGAGACCCAGTACTTC
NA	TRBV7-9	TRBJ1-6	NA	CASSLNWNSPLHF	TGTGCCAGCAGCTTAAATTGGAATTCACCCCTCCACTTT
TRBD1	TRBV30	TRBJ2-7	NA	CAWSPLDRDIHEQYF	TGTGCCTGGAGTCCGCTAGACAGGGATATCCACGAGCAGTACTTC
TRBD2	TRBV28	TRBJ2-7	NA	CASSPLAGALKEQYF	TGTGCCAGCAGTCCCTTAGCGGGAGCACTTAAGGAGCAGTACTTC
TRBD1	TRBV7-9	TRBJ2-2	NA	CASSPTGGSITGELFF	TGTGCCAGCAGCCCGACAGGGGGCTCTATCACCGGGGAGCTGTTTTTT
NA	TRBV9	TRBJ2-2	NA	CASSVSPDMNTGELFF	TGTGCCAGCAGCGTCTCTCCCGACATGAACACCGGGGAGCTGTTTTTT
NA	TRBV19	TRBJ2-7	NA	CASSPLQGPYGQYF	TGTGCCAGTAGCCCCCTACAGGGACCCTACGGGCAGTACTTC
NA	TRBV2	TRBJ1-2	NA	CASSEAGGSNYGYTF	TGTGCCAGCAGTGAAGCGGGGGGGTCTAACTATGGCTACACCTTC
NA	TRBV2	TRBJ1-3	NA	CATVGTPGNTIYF	TGTGCCACCGTCGGGACCCCTGGAAACACCATATATTTT
TRBD1	TRBV28	TRBJ1-2	NA	CASSLGDRGDGYTF	TGTGCCAGCAGTTTAGGGGACAGGGGAGATGGCTACACCTTC
NA	TRBV21-1	TRBJ1-2	NA	CASIESRGRAVYGYTF	TGTGCCAGCATAGAGAGCAGGGGGCGAGCAGTTTATGGCTACACCTTC
NA	TRBV7-6	TRBJ1-2	NA	CASSILAFEGEINYGYTF	TGTGCCAGCAGCATCCTGGCGTTTGAGGGGGAGATTAACTATGGCTACACCTTC
NA	TRBV27	TRBJ2-7	NA	CASIVGVYEQYF	TGTGCCAGCATCGTGGGAGTTTACGAGCAGTACTTC